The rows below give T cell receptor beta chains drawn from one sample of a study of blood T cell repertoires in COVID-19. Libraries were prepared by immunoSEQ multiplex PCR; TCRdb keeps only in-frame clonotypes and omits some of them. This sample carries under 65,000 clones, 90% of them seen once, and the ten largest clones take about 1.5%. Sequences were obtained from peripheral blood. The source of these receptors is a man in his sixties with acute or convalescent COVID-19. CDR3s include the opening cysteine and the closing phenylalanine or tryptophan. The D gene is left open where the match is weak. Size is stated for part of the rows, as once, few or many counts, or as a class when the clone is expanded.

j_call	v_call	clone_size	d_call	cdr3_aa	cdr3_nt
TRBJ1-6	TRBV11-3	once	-	CASSLAGEGSPLHF	TGTGCCAGCAGCTTAGCCGGGGAGGGTTCACCCCTCCACTTT
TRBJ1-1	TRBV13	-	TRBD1	CASSFGTGKNTEAFF	TGTGCCAGCAGCTTCGGGACAGGGAAGAACACTGAAGCTTTCTTT
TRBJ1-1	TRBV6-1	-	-	CASSSGGVGAEAFF	TGTGCCAGCAGTTCGGGGGGCGTAGGCGCTGAAGCTTTCTTT
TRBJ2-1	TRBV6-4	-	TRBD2	CASSDWLAEDYNEQFF	TGTGCCAGCAGTGACTGGCTAGCGGAAGACTACAATGAGCAGTTCTTC
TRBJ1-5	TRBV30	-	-	CAWSVNRDQPQHF	TGTGCCTGGAGTGTCAACCGAGATCAGCCCCAGCATTTT
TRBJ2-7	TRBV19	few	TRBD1	CATTPGGQGAGEQYF	TGTGCCACCACCCCGGGGGGACAGGGGGCGGGGGAGCAGTACTTC
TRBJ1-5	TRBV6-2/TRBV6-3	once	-	CASSYPQGGNQPQHF	TGTGCCAGCAGTTACCCACAGGGAGGCAATCAGCCCCAGCATTTT
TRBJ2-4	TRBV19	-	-	CASSIGHRVGNIQYF	TGTGCCAGTAGTATAGGTCACAGGGTAGGCAACATTCAGTACTTC
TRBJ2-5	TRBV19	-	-	CANAEVGGQETQYF	TGTGCCAACGCCGAAGTAGGAGGGCAAGAGACCCAGTACTTC
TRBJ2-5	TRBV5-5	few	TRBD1	CASSVQGVQETQYF	TGTGCCAGCAGCGTACAGGGGGTCCAAGAGACCCAGTACTTC
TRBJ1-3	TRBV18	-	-	CASSPYLPKSNSGNTIYF	TGTGCCAGCTCACCTTATCTTCCCAAATCTAACTCTGGAAACACCATATATTTT
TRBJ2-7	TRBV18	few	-	CASSPPGGPPGEQYF	TGTGCCAGCTCACCACCGGGGGGACCGCCGGGCGAGCAGTACTTC
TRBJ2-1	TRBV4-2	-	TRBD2	CASRSGLAGGHEQFF	TGTGCCAGCAGATCCGGACTAGCGGGAGGGCATGAGCAGTTCTTC
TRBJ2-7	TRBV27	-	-	CASSFPRGDSYYEQYF	TGTGCCAGCAGTTTCCCACGCGGGGACTCTTACTACGAGCAGTACTTC
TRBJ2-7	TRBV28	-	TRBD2	CASSLRKGGWLAGSFSYEQYF	TGTGCCAGCAGTTTACGGAAGGGTGGTTGGCTAGCGGGTTCTTTCTCCTACGAGCAGTACTTC
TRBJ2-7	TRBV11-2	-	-	CASSLRGGRRVDEQYF	TGTGCCAGCAGCTTGAGAGGTGGCCGGCGGGTGGACGAGCAGTACTTC
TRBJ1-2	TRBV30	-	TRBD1	CAWSLDRGLYGYTF	TGTGCCTGGAGTCTGGACAGGGGTCTATATGGCTACACCTTC
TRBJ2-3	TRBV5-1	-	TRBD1	CASSFSGTGGTDTQYF	TGCGCCAGCAGTTTTTCCGGGACAGGGGGGACAGATACGCAGTATTTT
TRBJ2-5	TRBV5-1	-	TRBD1	CASSWGQGRETQYF	TGCGCCAGCAGCTGGGGACAGGGTCGAGAGACCCAGTACTTC
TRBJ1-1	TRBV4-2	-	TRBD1	CASSRQGALGTEAFF	TGTGCCAGCAGCCGTCAGGGGGCGCTTGGGACTGAAGCTTTCTTT
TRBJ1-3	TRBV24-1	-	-	CATSEGPGNTIYF	TGTGCCACCAGTGAGGGGCCCGGAAACACCATATATTTT
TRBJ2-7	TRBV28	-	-	CASSLVSGPGYEQYF	TGTGCCAGCAGTTTAGTCTCTGGCCCAGGGTACGAGCAGTACTTC
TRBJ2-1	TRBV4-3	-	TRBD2	CASSQGTSGTYNEQFF	TGCGCCAGCAGCCAAGGGACTAGCGGGACGTACAATGAGCAGTTCTTC
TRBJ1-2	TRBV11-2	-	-	CASSLEGRPLYGYTF	TGTGCCAGCAGCTTAGAAGGCAGGCCCTTGTATGGCTACACCTTC
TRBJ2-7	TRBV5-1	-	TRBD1	CASSLKGGISYEQYF	TGCGCCAGCAGCTTGAAAGGGGGCATCTCCTACGAGCAGTACTTC
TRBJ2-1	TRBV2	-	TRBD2	CASTHEWGSGRDWNEQFF	TGTGCCAGCACCCACGAATGGGGTAGCGGGAGAGACTGGAATGAGCAGTTCTTC
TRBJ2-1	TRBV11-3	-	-	CASSLIPRNEQFF	TGTGCCAGCAGCTTAATACCTCGGAATGAGCAGTTCTTC
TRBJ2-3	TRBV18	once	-	CASSPQRGTDTQYF	TGTGCCAGCTCACCACAACGGGGCACAGATACGCAGTATTTT
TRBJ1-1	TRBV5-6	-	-	CASSGGGDTEAFF	TGTGCCAGCAGCGGCGGAGGGGACACTGAAGCTTTCTTT
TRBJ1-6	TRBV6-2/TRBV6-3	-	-	CASSLPQREKSLHF	TGTGCCAGCAGTTTGCCCCAACGGGAGAAGTCCCTCCACTTT
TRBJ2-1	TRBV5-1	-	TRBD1	CASSSRDRETNEQFF	TGCGCCAGCAGCTCGAGGGACAGGGAAACAAATGAGCAGTTCTTC
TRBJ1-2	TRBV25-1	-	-	CASSAGFGYTF	TGTGCCAGCAGTGCAGGGTTTGGCTACACCTTC
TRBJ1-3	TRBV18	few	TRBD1	CASSPSGGAPGNTIYF	TGTGCCAGCTCACCCTCAGGGGGCGCGCCTGGAAACACCATATATTTT
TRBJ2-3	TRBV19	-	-	CASSPGLVSTDTQYF	TGTGCCAGTAGTCCGGGACTGGTCAGCACAGATACGCAGTATTTT
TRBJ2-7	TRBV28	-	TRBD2	CASRPPGLAIHEQYF	TGTGCCAGCAGACCACCTGGACTAGCTATCCACGAGCAGTACTTC
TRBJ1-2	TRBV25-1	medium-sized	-	CASSQRGGSGYTF	TGTGCCAGCAGTCAGAGGGGAGGAAGTGGCTACACCTTC
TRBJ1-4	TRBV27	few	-	CASSLNHRDLGEKLFF	TGTGCCAGCAGTTTAAACCACAGGGATCTCGGTGAAAAACTGTTTTTT
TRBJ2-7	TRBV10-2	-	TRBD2	CASSSGSSYEQYF	TGCGCCAGTTCTAGCGGGAGCTCCTACGAGCAGTACTTC
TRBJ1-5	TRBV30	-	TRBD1	CAEGDSRNQPQHF	TGTGCCGAAGGGGACAGCCGTAATCAGCCCCAGCATTTT
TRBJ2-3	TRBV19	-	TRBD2	CASSVAGSTDTQYF	TGTGCCAGTAGTGTAGCGGGATCCACAGATACGCAGTATTTT
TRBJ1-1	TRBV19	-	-	CASPPGGIGGRYTEAFF	TGTGCCAGCCCACCAGGAGGGATCGGGGGAAGGTACACTGAAGCTTTCTTT
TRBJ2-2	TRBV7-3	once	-	CASSRIREFRAGELFF	TGTGCCAGCAGCCGAATCCGGGAATTCCGGGCCGGGGAGCTGTTTTTT
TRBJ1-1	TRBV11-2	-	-	CASSWRRGRAEAFF	TGTGCCAGCAGCTGGCGAAGAGGGAGGGCTGAAGCTTTCTTT
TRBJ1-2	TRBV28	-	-	CASSLYPHNGDYTF	TGTGCCAGCAGTTTATACCCCCACAACGGGGACTACACCTTC
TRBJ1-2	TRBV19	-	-	CASSVQGKDGYTF	TGTGCCAGTAGTGTACAGGGCAAGGATGGCTACACCTTC
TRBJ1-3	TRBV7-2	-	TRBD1	CASSHRTGAGNTIYF	TGTGCCAGCAGCCATCGGACAGGGGCTGGAAACACCATATATTTT
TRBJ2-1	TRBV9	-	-	CASSGQVYNEQFF	TGTGCCAGCAGCGGACAGGTTTACAATGAGCAGTTCTTC
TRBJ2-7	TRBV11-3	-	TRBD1	CASSLEPTGGEQYF	TGTGCCAGCAGCTTAGAGCCTACAGGGGGCGAGCAGTACTTC
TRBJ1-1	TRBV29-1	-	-	CSVVVNTEAFF	TGCAGCGTTGTAGTGAACACTGAAGCTTTCTTT
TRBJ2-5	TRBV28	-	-	CASSFRGIQETQYF	TGTGCCAGCAGTTTCCGGGGAATTCAAGAGACCCAGTACTTC
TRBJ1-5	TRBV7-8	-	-	CASSLGGTINQPQHF	TGTGCCAGCAGCTTAGGAGGCACCATAAATCAGCCCCAGCATTTT
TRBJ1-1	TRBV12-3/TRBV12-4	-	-	CASKRANTEAFF	TGTGCCAGCAAGAGAGCGAACACTGAAGCTTTCTTT
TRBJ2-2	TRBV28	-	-	CASPNSYTGELFF	TGTGCCAGCCCCAACAGCTACACCGGGGAGCTGTTTTTT
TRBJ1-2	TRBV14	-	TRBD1	CASSQWVAADRVIGGYTF	TGTGCCAGCAGCCAGTGGGTGGCGGCGGACAGGGTAATTGGTGGCTACACCTTC
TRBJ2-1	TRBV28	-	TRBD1	CASSLDRGNDEQFF	TGTGCCAGCAGCCTGGACAGGGGGAACGATGAGCAGTTCTTC